Listed here are 29 T cell receptor beta chains from one sample, sequenced in a study of identical twins (dated by TCRdb to about 2016). The library was produced with 5' RACE. TCRdb names Illumina HiSeq 2000 as the instrument used. Starting from the raw public reads, TCRdb applied fastp trimming at Q25, assembled clones with MiXCR and retained in-frame beta chains. Each CDR3 protein appears once, grouped with its most common genes and DNA. The sample data list some 660,000 distinct CDR3 sequences, and over 8.5% of these were observed just once. 0.75% to 1% of the sample is taken by the ten largest. The same data also contributed to another study, on yellow fever vaccine responses in identical twins.

The sample was PBMCs. These receptors all come from a woman between 18 and 30 years old in good health.

The V call is TRBV28, the J call TRBJ2-7; 7 positions match TRBD2. Per germline, CDR1 MDHEN and CDR2 SYDVKM. Germline trimming cut 7 bases from V and 5 bases from J; bases unmatched to any gene: 11. This CDR3 contains 14 residues. The chain's CDR3 is CASKNWAGVHEQYF. CDR3 coding DNA: TGTGCCAGCAAAAACTGGGCGGGAGTCCACGAGCAGTACTTC.

This clonotype turned up a few times. The V gene is TRBV20-1, the J gene TRBJ2-1; D is uncertain. Trimming removed 4 bases from V and 6 bases from J, with 10 bases in between. The CDR3 covers 12 residues. The germline CDR1 and CDR2 sequences are DFQATT and SNEGSKA (reference sequence). CDR3 coding DNA: TGCAGTGCTATAGGAGACTTCAATGAGCAGTTCTTC. Residues: CSAIGDFNEQFF.

This clonotype showed up many times. The rearrangement uses TRBV29-1 and TRBJ2-7; D unclear. The CDR3 contains 13 residues. Germline V gene data show CDR1 as SQVTM and CDR2 as ANQGSEA. Trimming stripped 2 bases from V and 1 base from J, with 9 bases between. The CDR3 sequence is CSVESLGSYEQYF. The DNA of the CDR3 is TGCAGCGTTGAATCTCTGGGATCCTACGAGCAGTACTTC.

The chain uses TRBV29-1 and TRBJ2-2; no reliable D call. The CDR3 contains 12 residues. V shed 0 bases and J shed 2 bases, with 1 base lying between them. Germline lookup yields CDR1 SQVTM and CDR2 ANQGSEA. The CDR3: CSVEENTGELFF. Here the CDR3 DNA reads TGCAGCGTTGAAGAAAACACCGGGGAGCTGTTTTTT.

Here the CDR3 reads CSVRLLAVDQETQYF. CDR3 nucleotide sequence: TGCAGTGTCAGGCTCCTAGCGGTGGACCAAGAGACCCAGTACTTC. The chain has TRBV20-1 and TRBJ2-5, with 7 bases fitting TRBD2. V shed 7 bases and J 0 bases; nucleotides not matched to a gene: 11. Germline assignment: CDR1 DFQATT and CDR2 SNEGSKA (reference sequence). The CDR3 loop spans 15 amino acids.

This clonotype was counted between two and nine times. The chain links TRBV12-3 or TRBV12-4 to TRBJ2-4; D is ambiguous. V was cut by 3 bases and J by 2 bases, with 20 bases left in between. The CDR3 sequence is 18 residues long. The CDR3 DNA sequence: TGTGCCAGCAGTTTGGTCTCTATTGGGGTATTAACCAAAAACATTCAGTACTTC. Translated: CASSLVSIGVLTKNIQYF.

DNA of the CDR3: TGTGCCAGCAGTTACTCGGCAACAGACTATAGCAATCAGCCCCAGCATTTT. Translated, it gives CASSYSATDYSNQPQHF. The rearrangement links TRBV6-2 or TRBV6-3 to TRBJ1-5; D is unclear. Germline-derived CDR1 and CDR2 are MNHEY and SVGEGT. The CDR3 contains 17 residues. V gave up 0 bases and J gave up 0 bases, with 12 bases separating them.

V gene TRBV3-1 combines with J gene TRBJ2-3, with TRBD2 matching over 10 bases. V trimming: 2 bases; J trimming: 5 bases; junction bases outside the gene matches: 10. Germline CDR1 is LGHDT and CDR2 is YNNKEL (reference sequence). This CDR3 spans 17 amino acids. CDR3 bases: TGTGCCAGCAGCCAACGGCAAGGGGCTAGCGGGGGAGATACGCAGTATTTT. Translation gives CASSQRQGASGGDTQYF.

The chain employs TRBV7-9 and TRBJ2-2; tentatively, D is TRBD1 (5 bases). With 3 bases removed from V and 0 bases from J, the gap between germline ends came to 11 bases. The CDR3 consists of 16 residues. Germline CDR1 SEHNR, CDR2 FQNEAQ (reference sequence). CDR3 in amino acids: CASSFRGPSNTGELFF. The CDR3 nucleotides are TGTGCCAGCAGCTTTAGGGGTCCGTCGAACACCGGGGAGCTGTTTTTT.

This clonotype was detected a few times. The chain joins TRBV27 to TRBJ2-7, with D possibly matching TRBD1 (5 bases). With 3 bases removed from V and 5 bases from J, the gap between germline ends came to 11 bases. This CDR3 is built from 13 residues. The germline CDR1 and CDR2 sequences are MNHEY and SMNVEV (reference sequence). The CDR3 loop reads CASSLTVMHEQYF. CDR3 DNA sequence: TGTGCCAGCAGTTTGACAGTCATGCACGAGCAGTACTTC.

This clonotype was seen only a few times. The junction departs from the called germline gene at one end, perhaps through a read error. The rearrangement uses TRBV12-3 or TRBV12-4 and TRBJ2-1; D uncertain. CDR3 length equals 11 residues. The chain's CDR3 is CASSLGSIVLF. CDR3 DNA sequence: TGTGCCAGCAGTTTAGGAAGTATCGTGCTCTTC.

This chain joins TRBV7-8 and TRBJ2-1; TRBD2 agrees at 8 bases. Unmatched junction bases numbered 6, after V lost 0 bases and J lost 5 bases. Germline V gives CDR1 SGHVS, CDR2 FQNEAQ. CDR3 length equals 16 residues. This CDR3 is CASSLAVAGGHNEQFF. In DNA, the CDR3 is TGTGCCAGCAGCTTAGCCGTTGCGGGGGGCCACAATGAGCAGTTCTTC.

This clonotype came up a few times. The chain has TRBV7-9 and TRBJ2-5, with D perhaps matching TRBD1 (5 bases). The germline V and J ends were trimmed by 5 bases and 5 bases, with 15 bases remaining between them. The CDR3 is made up of 14 amino acids. Germline CDR1 is SEHNR and CDR2 is FQNEAQ (reference sequence). Here the CDR3 DNA reads TGTGCCAGCAGCCAACCGACAGTGGGGGAGACCCAGTACTTC. Translation gives CASSQPTVGETQYF.

This clonotype occurred a few times. The rearrangement uses TRBV6-5 and TRBJ2-7; TRBD2 might be the D (6 bases). Germline values: CDR1 MNHEY, CDR2 SVGAGI. The CDR3 loop spans 15 amino acids. The V gene lost 5 bases and the J gene lost 0 bases, with 14 bases spanning the gap. The CDR3 here is CASSIPGLASYEQYF. CDR3 bases: TGTGCCAGCAGTATACCGGGACTGGCCTCCTACGAGCAGTACTTC.

This clonotype was detected ten times or more. The CDR3 coding sequence is TGCGCCAGCAGCTTGTCGGGCGGGGGGGCCAATGAGCAGTTCTTC. Translation gives CASSLSGGGANEQFF. The chain combines TRBV5-1 with TRBJ2-1; 9 nucleotides line up with TRBD2. The V segment lost 1 base and the J segment 6 bases; nucleotides outside the gene matches: 5. This CDR3 region has 15 residues. Looked up from germline, CDR1 is SGHRS and CDR2 is YFSETQ.

This clonotype was seen only a few times. The rearrangement links TRBV28 to TRBJ2-7; 9 bases agree with TRBD1. The V gene's germline CDR1 is MDHEN and CDR2 SYDVKM. The CDR3 loop spans 14 amino acids. The ends lost 2 bases at V and 9 bases at J; junction bases unmatched: 8. CDR3 nucleotides: TGTGCCAGCAGTTTACCCGGGACAGGGATCGGGCAGTACTTC. It encodes CASSLPGTGIGQYF.

The chain combines TRBV7-2 with TRBJ1-5; 8 nucleotides agree with TRBD1. CDR3 size: 13 residues. Looked up from germline, CDR1 is SGHTA and CDR2 is FQGNSA. V was pared by 7 bases and J by 7 bases, with 6 bases of the junction left unmatched. In nucleotides, the CDR3 is TGTGCCAGCAACGACAGGGGAGGACAGCCCCAGCATTTT. It is translated as CASNDRGGQPQHF. Full variable domain (remainder filled in from reference TRBV7-2 and TRBJ1-5): GAGVSQSPSNKVTEKGKDVELRCDPISGHTALYWYRQSLGQGLEFLIYFQGNSAPDKSGLPSDRFSAERTGGSVSTLTIQRTQQEDSAVYLCASNDRGGQPQHFGDGTRLSIL.

This clonotype has only a few counts. This chain joins TRBV27 and TRBJ2-1; 8 bases agree with TRBD2. The J segment lost 10 bases and the V segment lost 4 bases, leaving 12 bases of the junction unmatched. CDR3 length: 15 residues. Germline V gene sequence: CDR1 MNHEY, CDR2 SMNVEV (reference sequence). CDR3 bases: TGTGCCAGCAGTTCGCCGGTAACGGGAGGGCTGGAGCAGTTCTTC. Translation gives CASSSPVTGGLEQFF.

J is TRBJ2-7 and V is TRBV6-5; 7 bases line up with TRBD2. There are 16 residues in the CDR3. Germline V gene data show CDR1 as MNHEY and CDR2 as SVGAGI. J was trimmed by 0 bases and V by 2 bases; bases with no gene match: 7. The CDR3 sequence is CASSYRRGGSSYEQYF. CDR3 DNA: TGTGCCAGCAGTTACCGCCGTGGCGGGAGCTCCTACGAGCAGTACTTC.

This clonotype was counted many times. This chain links TRBV29-1 with TRBJ2-4, with no clear D. Trimming removed 6 bases at V and 1 base at J, with 16 bases between. From germline, CDR1 is SQVTM and CDR2 ANQGSEA. The CDR3 consists of 15 residues. CDR3: CSVANLNSAKNIQYF. CDR3 DNA: TGCAGCGTAGCCAACCTGAACTCCGCCAAAAACATTCAGTACTTC.

The V gene is TRBV5-1, the J gene TRBJ2-5; D remains ambiguous. Germline values: CDR1 SGHRS, CDR2 YFSETQ. The CDR3 spans 14 residues. Trimming removed 0 bases at V and 1 base at J, with 7 bases between. CDR3 DNA sequence: TGCGCCAGCAGCTTGGGACATTTCCAAGAGACCCAGTACTTC. The encoded protein is CASSLGHFQETQYF. The full variable domain, its missing parts supplied by reference TRBV5-1 and TRBJ2-5, is KAGVTQTPRYLIKTRGQQVTLSCSPISGHRSVSWYQQTPGQGLQFLFEYFSETQRNKGNFPGRFSGRQFSNSRSEMNVSTLELGDSALYLCASSLGHFQETQYFGPGTRLLVL.

The chain employs TRBV28 and TRBJ2-7; D might be TRBD1 (6 bases). The CDR3 runs 16 residues. The V end was cut by 7 bases, the J end by 2 bases, with 21 bases between. CDR1 is MDHEN, CDR2 SYDVKM, per germline. Here the CDR3 reads CASKPPGPGETYEQYF. DNA for the CDR3: TGTGCCAGCAAACCCCCGGGCCCAGGGGAGACCTACGAGCAGTACTTC.

This clonotype has just a few counts. V is TRBV4-2 and J is TRBJ2-7, with D possibly being TRBD2 (5 bases). Germline values: CDR1 LGHNA, CDR2 YNFKEQ. This CDR3 region has 14 residues. Deletions cut 1 base from V and 0 bases from J, with 7 bases between. The CDR3 spells CASSQAGYSYEQYF. CDR3 nucleotides: TGTGCCAGCAGCCAAGCGGGATACTCCTACGAGCAGTACTTC.

The rearrangement uses TRBV29-1 and TRBJ2-7; weak D call: TRBD2 (5 bases). The length of the CDR3 is 13 residues. Germline assignment: CDR1 SQVTM and CDR2 ANQGSEA. Trimming pared 4 bases from V and 2 bases from J, leaving 12 bases between. DNA of the CDR3: TGCAGCGTTGGGTACGGGATCCCCTACGAGCAGTACTTC. Protein sequence: CSVGYGIPYEQYF.

This clonotype turned up a few times. J is TRBJ2-7 and V is TRBV7-2; 12 bases are a match to TRBD2. This CDR3 comprises 14 residues. Germline assignment: CDR1 SGHTA and CDR2 FQGNSA. After removal of 5 bases from V and 7 bases from J, the junction contained 6 bases not matched to a gene. This chain's CDR3 is CASSPRLAGDEQYF. The CDR3 DNA sequence: TGTGCCAGCAGCCCAAGACTAGCGGGGGATGAGCAGTACTTC.

This clonotype has at least ten counts. The gene calls are TRBV5-1 and TRBJ2-6; 7 bases are a match to TRBD1. Germline V gene sequence: CDR1 SGHRS, CDR2 YFSETQ. J was trimmed by 9 bases and V by 0 bases; bases with no gene match: 6. This CDR3 has 15 amino acids. For the CDR3, the DNA is TGCGCCAGCAGCTTGGAGGGGGCTTATAACAACGTCCTGACTTTC. It translates to CASSLEGAYNNVLTF.

This clonotype was detected many times. V and J are TRBV14 and TRBJ2-7; D is unresolved. From germline, CDR1 is SGHDN and CDR2 FVKESK. This CDR3 region has 13 residues. Trimming took 1 base from V and 2 from J, leaving 6 bases between them. The CDR3 loop is CASSQVTPYEQYF. The DNA for the CDR3 is TGTGCCAGCAGCCAAGTAACACCCTACGAGCAGTACTTC.

In this sample, this clonotype turned up many times. The germline gene is not matched at one end of the junction; a read error may be the cause. The gene calls are TRBV12-3 or TRBV12-4 and TRBJ2-1; possible D gene TRBD1, 5 bases. The CDR3 consists of 11 residues. The DNA for the CDR3 is TGTGCCAGCAGACGACTGGGGCTTTTAGGGTTC. Amino acids: CASRRLGLLGF.

This chain uses TRBV20-1 with TRBJ1-2; D not resolved. This CDR3 spans 12 amino acids. CDR1 and CDR2 from the germline V gene are DFQATT and SNEGSKA (reference sequence). V was pared by 2 bases and J by 3 bases, with 7 bases between. The CDR3 reads CSARYRDYGYTF. The CDR3, as DNA: TGCAGTGCTAGATACCGAGACTATGGCTACACCTTC.